This is a list of T cell receptor beta chains from one sample in a study of T-cell memory formation after mild COVID-19. TCRdb redid the calling of the 5' RACE reads with MiXCR, one entry per CDR3 protein. Altogether about half a million distinct CDR3 sequences are present, around a sixth being singletons, with the ten largest covering over 9%. Sample: PBMCs or a T cell subset sorted from them (not recorded which). These receptors were obtained from an adult woman who had mild COVID-19 (a few samples of this study predate the infection). Cell type and time point are not known. CDR3s leave out the opening cysteine and the closing phenylalanine or tryptophan. The order of the fields is D gene, J gene, clone size, V gene, CDR3 length, CDR3 protein. A D gene is named only where the DNA matches it firmly. Not all rows give a size; the values are once, few, many and, for expanded clones, a class.

.	TRBJ1-1	few	TRBV4-1	13	ASSQIVTQNTEAF
.	TRBJ1-1	.	TRBV4-1	12	ASSPAEGNTEAF
TRBD2	TRBJ2-7	.	TRBV6-5	13	ASSILAGANYEQY
.	TRBJ2-4	.	TRBV6-6	15	ASSYSDRFEAKNIQY
.	TRBJ1-4	.	TRBV18	14	ASSPFESATNEKLF
.	TRBJ2-5	few	TRBV18	11	ASLAVPGETQY
.	TRBJ2-7	few	TRBV2	12	ASSVAGRYSEQY
.	TRBJ2-7	.	TRBV2	14	ASSEAEGGLSYEQY
.	TRBJ2-3	.	TRBV6-1	12	ASRFEGFTDTQY
TRBD2	TRBJ2-3	few	TRBV12-3/TRBV12-4	13	ASSPPGLDTDTQY
TRBD2	TRBJ2-3	.	TRBV4-2	15	ASSQVAGGRSTDTQY
.	TRBJ2-7	.	TRBV6-1	14	ASSDTQVLIVYEQY
.	TRBJ1-1	few	TRBV25-1	13	ASSEYLEGLNEAF
.	TRBJ1-1	.	TRBV5-6	13	ASSLRGGRYTEAF
TRBD2	TRBJ2-7	.	TRBV5-1	12	ASRLAGGNYEQY
.	TRBJ2-3	.	TRBV7-3	14	ASSFLGTSSTDTQY
.	TRBJ2-7	.	TRBV5-1	15	ASSLGPLVEISYEQY
.	TRBJ2-1	.	TRBV4-1	14	ASSQDQSGFNNEQF
.	TRBJ1-2	.	TRBV4-2	13	ASSKDPRADYGYT
TRBD1	TRBJ1-2	.	TRBV29-1	11	SVTDRGSNGYT
TRBD2	TRBJ2-5	few	TRBV7-2	14	ASSHRTSGSRETQY
TRBD1	TRBJ1-2	.	TRBV29-1	12	SGGETTGAGGYT
TRBD1	TRBJ1-4	few	TRBV6-5	15	ASSYSDRGLSNEKLF
.	TRBJ1-4	many	TRBV7-6	12	ASSLAGGDEKLF
TRBD1	TRBJ1-6	.	TRBV5-1	12	ASSDGTGESPLH
.	TRBJ2-7	few	TRBV6-2/TRBV6-3	7	ASSSEQY
.	TRBJ2-7	.	TRBV2	11	ASIDGVSYEQY
.	TRBJ2-1	few	TRBV29-1	11	SVEANSYNEQF
TRBD2	TRBJ2-1	.	TRBV12-3/TRBV12-4	15	ASSRTSGRAGYNEQF
TRBD2	TRBJ2-1	.	TRBV7-8	15	ASSVTQGLAGYNEQF
.	TRBJ1-4	few	TRBV6-5	11	ASGEEGDEKLF
.	TRBJ2-7	few	TRBV12-3/TRBV12-4	10	ASSLETREQY
TRBD1	TRBJ1-1	.	TRBV10-3	13	AIREPGQGPRGAF
.	TRBJ2-3	.	TRBV18	11	ASSPRVTDTQY
TRBD2	TRBJ2-3	many	TRBV5-1	12	ASSLKTSPDTQY
.	TRBJ1-1	.	TRBV3-1	10	ASSQEEGAAF